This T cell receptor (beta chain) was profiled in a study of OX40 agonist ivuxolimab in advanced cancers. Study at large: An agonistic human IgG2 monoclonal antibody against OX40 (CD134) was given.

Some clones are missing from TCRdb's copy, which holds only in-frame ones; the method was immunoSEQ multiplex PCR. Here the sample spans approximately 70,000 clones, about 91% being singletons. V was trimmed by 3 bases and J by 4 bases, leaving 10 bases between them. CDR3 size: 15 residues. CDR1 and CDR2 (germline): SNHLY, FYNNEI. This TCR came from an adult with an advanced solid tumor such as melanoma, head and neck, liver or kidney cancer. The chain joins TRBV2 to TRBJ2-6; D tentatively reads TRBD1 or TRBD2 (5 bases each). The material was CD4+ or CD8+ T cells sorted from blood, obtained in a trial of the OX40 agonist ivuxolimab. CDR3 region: CASSEEGTGANVLTF. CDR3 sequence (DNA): TGTGCCAGCAGTGAGGAAGGGACCGGGGCCAACGTCCTGACTTTC.